This TCR beta chain originates from a study of molecular identifiers for immune sequencing clone quantification. The CD8+CD4-CCR7+CD45RA+ phenotype defined the sorted naive CD8 T cells. Whole-study findings and limits: Sizes of clones that are highly expanded could be underestimated (if identical TCR molecules share a barcode).

Via MiXCR, TCRdb re-called the PCR reads, giving one row per CDR3 protein. The repertoire holds about 40,000 distinct CDR3 sequences, with approximately 17% as singletons. This clonotype was seen ten or more times. Its antigen is not identified. The CDR3 length is 16 residues. Sequenced: naive CD8+ T cells from blood, with Jurkat cell RNA spiked in. Subset in this sample: FACS-sorted CD8+CD4-CCR7+CD45RA+ naive T cells. V gene TRBV21-1 combines with J gene TRBJ2-1. TRBV21-1 is assigned pseudogene status. The sequence was collected from a human donor in good health. Some libraries in this study had Jurkat cell RNA spiked in. The CDR3 loop is CASSKVGQSSYNEQFF. CDR3 in DNA: TGTGCCAGCAGCAAAGTCGGGCAAAGCTCCTACAATGAGCAGTTCTTC.